The clone carrying this TCR beta chain has a single count. This entry is derived from a study of graft-versus-host responses after intestinal transplantation. Sequenced by immunoSEQ multiplex PCR; TCRdb stores in-frame clones only, minus some. The data show tens of thousands of clones, roughly 89% seen once. V lost 5 bases, J lost 3 bases, and 19 bases lay in between. The CDR3 consists of 16 residues. Per the germline V gene, CDR1 is MDHEN and CDR2 is SYDVKM. Specimen: bone marrow, collected nearly 750 days after intestinal transplantation. The sequence derives from a human patient who received an intestinal transplant, so some T cells may come from the graft donor. The V and J genes are TRBV28 and TRBJ2-5, with a tentative D call TRBD2 (6 bases). CDR3 amino acids: CASSLGGGVNEETQYF. DNA of the CDR3: TGTGCCAGCAGTCTGGGTGGAGGGGTTAATGAAGAGACCCAGTACTTC.